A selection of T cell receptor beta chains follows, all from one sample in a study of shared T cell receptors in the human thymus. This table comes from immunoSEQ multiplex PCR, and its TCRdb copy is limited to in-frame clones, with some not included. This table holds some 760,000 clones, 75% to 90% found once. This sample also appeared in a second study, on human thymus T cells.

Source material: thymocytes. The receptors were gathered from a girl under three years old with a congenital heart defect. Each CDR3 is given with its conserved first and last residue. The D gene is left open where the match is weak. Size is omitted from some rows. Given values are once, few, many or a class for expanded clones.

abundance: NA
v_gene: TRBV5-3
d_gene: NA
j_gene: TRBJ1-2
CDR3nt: TGTGCCAGAAGCACCCGGACAGTTAACTATGGCTACACCTTC
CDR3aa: CARSTRTVNYGYTF

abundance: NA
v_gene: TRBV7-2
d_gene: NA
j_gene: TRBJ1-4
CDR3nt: TGTGCCAGCAGCCAGACAGCAACTAATGAAAAACTGTTTTTT
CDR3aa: CASSQTATNEKLFF

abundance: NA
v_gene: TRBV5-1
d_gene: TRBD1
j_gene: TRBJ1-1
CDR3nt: TGCGCCAGCAGCAGAAAGACAGGGTGGAACACTGAAGCTTTCTTT
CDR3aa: CASSRKTGWNTEAFF

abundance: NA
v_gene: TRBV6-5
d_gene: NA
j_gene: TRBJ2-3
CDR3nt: TGTGCCAGCAGGCATATACCTAGCGTAACAGATACGCAGTATTTT
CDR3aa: CASRHIPSVTDTQYF

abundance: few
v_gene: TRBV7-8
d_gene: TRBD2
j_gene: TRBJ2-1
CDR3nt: TGTGCCAGCAGCTTAGAGACTAGCGGGGGTGAGTACAATGAGCAGTTCTTC
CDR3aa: CASSLETSGGEYNEQFF

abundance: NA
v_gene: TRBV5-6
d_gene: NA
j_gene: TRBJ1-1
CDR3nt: TGTGCCAGCAGTATAACGCTTCGGGACACTGAAGCTTTCTTT
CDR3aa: CASSITLRDTEAFF

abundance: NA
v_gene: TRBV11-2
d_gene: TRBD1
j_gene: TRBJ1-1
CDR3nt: TGTGCCAGCAGCCTTTACCGACAGGGATGGATGAACACTGAAGCTTTCTTT
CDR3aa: CASSLYRQGWMNTEAFF

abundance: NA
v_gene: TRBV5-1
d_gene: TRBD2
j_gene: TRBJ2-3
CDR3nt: TGCGCCAGCAGCTCCCAAAGCGGGGGGGGCCTTAAAGGGAACACAGATACGCAGTATTTT
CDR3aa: CASSSQSGGGLKGNTDTQYF

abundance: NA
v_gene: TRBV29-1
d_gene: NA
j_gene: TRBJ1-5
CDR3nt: TGCAGCGTTGGGGGCCCTCCCGGAAATCAGCCCCAGCATTTT
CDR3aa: CSVGGPPGNQPQHF

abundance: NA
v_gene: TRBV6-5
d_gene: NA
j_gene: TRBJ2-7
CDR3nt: TGTGCCAGCAGCCGTAAAGGGGGCGAGCAGTACTTC
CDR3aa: CASSRKGGEQYF

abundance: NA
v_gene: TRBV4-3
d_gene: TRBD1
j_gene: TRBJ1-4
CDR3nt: TGCGCCAGCAGCCAAGGTTGGGACAGGGGGCGCGAAAAACTGTTTTTT
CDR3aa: CASSQGWDRGREKLFF

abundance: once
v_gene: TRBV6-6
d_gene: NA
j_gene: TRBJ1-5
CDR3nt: TGTGCCAGCAACTTACTCGGGAGGAATCAGCCCCAGCATTTT
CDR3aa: CASNLLGRNQPQHF

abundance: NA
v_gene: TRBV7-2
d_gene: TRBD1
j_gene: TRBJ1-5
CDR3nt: TGTGCCAGCAGCTTAGCCCCGGGGACAGGGGGTCTAACTCAGCCCCAGCATTTT
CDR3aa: CASSLAPGTGGLTQPQHF

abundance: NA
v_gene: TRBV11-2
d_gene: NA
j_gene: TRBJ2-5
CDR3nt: TGTGCCAGCAGCTTGGGACGACTAGTTTCAGAGACCCAGTACTTC
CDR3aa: CASSLGRLVSETQYF

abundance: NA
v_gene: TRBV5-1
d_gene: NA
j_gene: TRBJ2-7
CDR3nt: TGCGCCAGCAGCGGAGGGTACCGGGTCTACGAGCAGTACTTC
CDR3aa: CASSGGYRVYEQYF

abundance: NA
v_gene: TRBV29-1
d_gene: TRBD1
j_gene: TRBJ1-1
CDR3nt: TGCAGTACGACGAACCGGGACAGGGGTACTGAAGCTTTCTTT
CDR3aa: CSTTNRDRGTEAFF

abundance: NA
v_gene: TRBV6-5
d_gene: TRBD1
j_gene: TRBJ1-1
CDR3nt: TGTGCCAGCAGCGCCAGGGGGCGGACTGAAGCTTTCTTT
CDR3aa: CASSARGRTEAFF